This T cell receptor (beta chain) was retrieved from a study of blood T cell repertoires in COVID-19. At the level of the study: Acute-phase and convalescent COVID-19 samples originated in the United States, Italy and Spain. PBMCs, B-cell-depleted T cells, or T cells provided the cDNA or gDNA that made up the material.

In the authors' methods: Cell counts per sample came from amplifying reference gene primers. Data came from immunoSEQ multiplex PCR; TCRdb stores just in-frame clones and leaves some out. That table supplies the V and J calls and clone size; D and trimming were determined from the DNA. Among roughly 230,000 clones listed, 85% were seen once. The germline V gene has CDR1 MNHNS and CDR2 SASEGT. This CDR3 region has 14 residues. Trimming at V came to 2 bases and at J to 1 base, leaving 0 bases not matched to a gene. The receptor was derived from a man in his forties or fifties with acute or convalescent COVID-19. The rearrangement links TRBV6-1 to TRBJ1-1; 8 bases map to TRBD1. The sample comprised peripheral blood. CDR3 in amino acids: CASSETGGNTEAFF. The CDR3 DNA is TGTGCCAGCAGTGAAACAGGGGGGAACACTGAAGCTTTCTTT.